This record concerns one T cell receptor (beta chain) sequence. This specimen comes from a study of OX40 agonist ivuxolimab in advanced cancers. On the study more broadly: Three individuals attained partial responses, comprising one hepatocellular carcinoma case and two cutaneous melanoma cases.

Repertoires were generated with immunoSEQ multiplex PCR, while TCRdb's copy carries only in-frame clones and drops some. The sample shows 69,000 or so clones, roughly four fifths of them seen only once. Germline V gene sequence: CDR1 SGHRS, CDR2 YFSETQ. Between the trimmed V and J ends, which lost 5 bases and 5 bases, there was a span of 17 bases. The CDR3 consists of 15 residues. J is TRBJ2-1 and V is TRBV5-1, with D perhaps being TRBD1 or TRBD2 (6 bases each). This clonotype was sampled from an adult with an advanced solid tumor such as melanoma, head and neck, liver or kidney cancer. Sequences were derived from CD4+ or CD8+ T cells sorted from blood, sampled in a trial of the OX40 agonist ivuxolimab. DNA for the CDR3: TGCGCCAGCAGTCCTAACGCGGGACATAACAATGAGCAGTTCTTC. Its translation: CASSPNAGHNNEQFF.